Listed below are T cell receptor beta chains from one sample, sequenced in a study of blood T cell repertoires in COVID-19. Profiling relied on immunoSEQ multiplex PCR, and the TCRdb table lists in-frame clones only, not all of them. Among roughly 330,000 clones listed, more than 70% were seen once. Sequenced input: PBMCs or T cells enriched from blood (not recorded which). The origin of the receptors is a woman aged 25-40 years who had recovered from COVID-19. CDR3s include the opening cysteine and the closing phenylalanine or tryptophan. D genes are given only for firm matches. Rows may omit the clone size; those that give it use once, few, many or a size class.

j_gene,v_gene,abundance,d_gene,CDR3aa,CDR3nt
TRBJ1-6,TRBV5-4,.,.,CASSSSSYNSPLHF,TGTGCCAGCAGCTCGAGCTCCTATAATTCACCCCTCCACTTT
TRBJ1-1,TRBV7-9,.,.,CASSSTGSTEAFF,TGTGCCAGCAGCTCAACAGGGTCCACTGAAGCTTTCTTT
TRBJ1-3,TRBV7-8,.,.,CASSLQASGFLGNTIYF,TGTGCCAGCAGCCTCCAGGCGTCAGGGTTTCTTGGAAACACCATATATTTT
TRBJ2-1,TRBV6-2/TRBV6-3,.,TRBD1,CASSSGTDNEQFF,TGTGCCAGCAGTTCCGGGACAGACAATGAGCAGTTCTTC
TRBJ2-7,TRBV19,.,.,CASSIDSKPYEQYF,TGTGCCAGTAGTATTGACTCAAAACCCTACGAGCAGTACTTC
TRBJ2-5,TRBV6-1,once,TRBD2,CASSEAAGLAGSQETQYF,TGTGCCAGCAGTGAAGCGGCGGGGCTAGCGGGGAGCCAAGAGACCCAGTACTTC
TRBJ1-6,TRBV7-8,.,.,CASSREAGLNSPLHF,TGTGCCAGCAGCCGAGAGGCGGGTCTTAATTCACCCCTCCACTTT
TRBJ1-1,TRBV11-2,once,.,CASSSEGTEAFF,TGTGCCAGCAGCTCCGAGGGAACTGAAGCTTTCTTT
TRBJ2-5,TRBV9,.,.,CASSVAGVQETQYF,TGTGCCAGCAGCGTAGCGGGGGTACAAGAGACCCAGTACTTC
TRBJ1-3,TRBV5-6,.,TRBD1,CASSYGTAPSSGNTIYF,TGTGCCAGCAGCTACGGGACAGCTCCCAGCTCTGGAAACACCATATATTTT
TRBJ1-5,TRBV18,.,.,CASSPSLNQPQHF,TGTGCCAGCTCACCCTCGTTAAATCAGCCCCAGCATTTT